These 18 T cell receptor beta chains were sequenced from one sample in a study of beta chain features in type 1 diabetes. Study observations and caveats: Among all four CD4+ subsets, Type 1 diabetes patients had TCRB CDR3s that were moderately but significantly shorter.

Their antigen targets remain unknown. As every portion of the isolated RNA was reverse transcribed, the sequencing read expressed TCRB transcripts. Only in-frame clones appear in the TCRdb table, and some are missing; sequencing was by immunoSEQ multiplex PCR. In the table there are 300,000 or so clones, around 8.5% of which are singletons. Sequenced input: central memory CD4+ T cells from blood. The receptors shown here come from a man younger than 45 with type 1 diabetes.

This clone was counted a few times. This sequence joins TRBV18 and TRBJ2-5; 10 bases are a match to TRBD2. J was trimmed by 2 bases and V by 2 bases; bases with no gene match: 5. The CDR3 totals 16 residues. In germline, CDR1 is KGHSH, CDR2 LQKENI. CDR3 sequence (DNA): TGTGCCAGCTCACCATCTAGCGGGGGAGATCAAGAGACCCAGTACTTC. Its protein product is CASSPSSGGDQETQYF.

This clone was counted ten times or more. The genes are TRBV7-2 and TRBJ1-1; no clear D. Per the germline V gene, CDR1 is SGHTA and CDR2 is FQGNSA. The V end lost 5 bases, the J end lost 2 bases, and 9 bases lay between the germline ends. The length of the CDR3 is 13 residues. The CDR3 DNA sequence: TGTGCCAGCAGCGAAAACAGAAACACTGAAGCTTTCTTT. Translating it yields CASSENRNTEAFF.

The rearrangement joins TRBV6-6 to TRBJ2-7; 8 bases are shared with TRBD1. Germline V gene data show CDR1 as MNHNY and CDR2 as SVGAGI (reference sequence). The CDR3 sequence is 15 residues long. With V trimmed by 6 bases and J by 3 bases, 10 bases remained unmatched. The CDR3 coding sequence is TGTGCCAGCAGCTCCCGACAGGGGAAGAACTACGAGCAGTACTTC. Encoded protein: CASSSRQGKNYEQYF.

This clone was counted between two and nine times. The same CDR3 is also encoded by other DNA sequences in this sample. This chain connects TRBV7-9 to TRBJ2-1; the D gene is possibly TRBD1 (5 bases). Trimming left V 4 bases short and J 3 bases short, with 7 bases between. The CDR3 is made up of 13 amino acids. Germline-derived CDR1 and CDR2 are SEHNR and FQNEAQ (reference sequence). CDR3 amino acids: CASSSGNYNEQFF. The CDR3 DNA reads TGTGCCAGCAGCTCAGGGAACTACAATGAGCAGTTCTTC.

In this sample, this clone turned up many times. The genes are TRBV18 and TRBJ1-4, with D hard to call. Trimming took off 0 bases at V and 4 bases at J, with 12 bases between the two ends. This CDR3 is 16 amino acids long. Germline values: CDR1 KGHSH, CDR2 LQKENI. The CDR3 DNA reads TGTGCCAGCTCACCACCGGAGTCGGGAGTTAATGAAAAACTGTTTTTT. Its protein product is CASSPPESGVNEKLFF.

This sequence joins TRBV11-2 and TRBJ2-2; D might be TRBD1 or TRBD2, each matching 5 bases. Trimming stripped 6 bases from V and 6 bases from J, with 17 bases between. Looked up from germline, CDR1 is SGHAT and CDR2 is FQNNGV. The length of the CDR3 is 15 residues. CDR3 sequence: CASSPGTLPPGELFF. CDR3 bases: TGTGCCAGCAGTCCCGGGACGCTTCCTCCCGGGGAGCTGTTTTTT.

This clone has more than one count but fewer than ten. This rearrangement joins TRBV6-6 to TRBJ2-1; D is perhaps TRBD1 (5 bases). In germline, CDR1 is MNHNY, CDR2 SVGAGI (reference sequence). V lost 6 bases and J lost 7, with 10 bases in between. The CDR3 has 12 amino acids. CDR3 bases: TGTGCCAGCAGCCCGTACAGGAATGAGCAGTTCTTC. It is translated as CASSPYRNEQFF.

There are a few counts of this clone. The rearrangement joins TRBV21-1 to TRBJ1-5; the table's D gene call, TRBD1, was not cross checked with the DNA. TRBV21-1 is a listed pseudogene. The CDR3 consists of 20 residues. The CDR3 is CASSTSTPGTRVDSNQPQHF. The CDR3 nucleotides read TGTGCCAGCAGCACCTCAACCCCCGGGACAAGGGTAGATAGCAATCAGCCCCAGCATTTT.

V is TRBV30 and J is TRBJ2-3; 7 bases line up with TRBD1. The V gene end was trimmed by 7 bases and the J gene end by 5 bases; junction bases not matched to a gene: 9. Germline lookup yields CDR1 GTSNPN and CDR2 SVGIG (reference sequence). This CDR3 is built from 13 residues. CDR3 sequence (DNA): TGTGCCTTAACCACAGGGGCCGGAGATACGCAGTATTTT. Protein sequence: CALTTGAGDTQYF.

The chain is built from TRBV9 and TRBJ2-5, with TRBD1 identical over 7 bases. CDR1 and CDR2 (germline): SGDLS, YYNGEE. After removal of 4 bases from V and 4 bases from J, the junction contained 7 bases not matched to a gene. The CDR3 length is 14 residues. CDR3 DNA sequence: TGTGCCAGCAGCCCCGGGACAGTCCGAGAGACCCAGTACTTC. Translated: CASSPGTVRETQYF.

The J gene is TRBJ2-1, the V gene TRBV6-5; D unresolved. Germline CDR1 MNHEY, CDR2 SVGAGI. The V and J ends lost 2 bases and 9 bases respectively, with 5 bases between them. This CDR3 has 11 residues. CDR3 region: CASSYIGEQFF. CDR3 bases: TGTGCCAGCAGTTACATCGGTGAGCAGTTCTTC.

This clone occurred a few times. The chain is built from TRBV10-2 and TRBJ2-2; TRBD2 matches at 11 bases. The CDR3 runs 16 residues. CDR1 is WSHSY, CDR2 SAAADI, per germline. Germline trimming cut 5 bases from V and 4 bases from J; bases unmatched to any gene: 6. The CDR3 reads CASSIGTSGSTGELFF. CDR3 in DNA: TGCGCCAGCAGTATCGGGACTAGCGGATCCACCGGGGAGCTGTTTTTT.

This clone was counted only a few times. CDR3 nucleotides: TGTGCCAGCAGCAAAAACAGGGTATCAACTAATGAAAAACTGTTTTTT. Protein product: CASSKNRVSTNEKLFF. The rearrangement links TRBV14 to TRBJ1-4; tentatively, D is TRBD1 (6 bases). The CDR3 has 16 amino acids. The germline gives CDR1 SGHDN, CDR2 FVKESK. V was shortened by 5 bases and J by 0 bases, with 13 bases between the two germline ends.

This clone was observed a handful of times. The V and J genes are TRBV9 and TRBJ2-1, with TRBD1 matching over 11 bases. From germline, CDR1 is SGDLS and CDR2 YYNGEE. The V segment lost 3 bases and the J segment 8 bases; nucleotides outside the gene matches: 7. This CDR3 contains 15 residues. The DNA for the CDR3 is TGTGCCAGCAGCGAGAGGACAGGGGGCATCGATGAGCAGTTCTTC. Its protein product is CASSERTGGIDEQFF.

This sequence joins TRBV5-1 and TRBJ2-1; 15 bases fit TRBD2. The V segment lost 4 bases and the J segment 7 bases; nucleotides outside the gene matches: 12. CDR1 is SGHRS and CDR2 is YFSETQ in the germline V gene. There are 18 residues in the CDR3. CDR3 sequence (DNA): TGCGCCAGCAGCCCCCGGCCCGGGACTAGCGGGGGGCATAATGAGCAGTTCTTC. This sequence encodes CASSPRPGTSGGHNEQFF.

V gene TRBV5-6 combines with J gene TRBJ1-6; D unclear. The CDR3 runs to 15 residues. The ends were cut back, 2 bases at V and 7 bases at J, with 13 bases in the middle. Per germline, CDR1 SGHDT and CDR2 YYEEEE. CDR3 in DNA: TGTGCCAGCAGCTTATTCGCGGCAGGCAATTCACCCCTCCACTTT. This translates into CASSLFAAGNSPLHF.

This clone came up a few times. The chain carries TRBV19 and TRBJ1-6, with unresolved D. V gave up 3 bases and J gave up 7 bases, with 13 bases separating them. The CDR3 extends over 15 amino acids. Germline CDR1 is LNHDA and CDR2 is SQIVND (reference sequence). CDR3 DNA: TGTGCCAGTAGTATCCAAGGGAGGAGGAATTCACCCCTCCACTTT. This encodes CASSIQGRRNSPLHF.

This clone was recorded a few times. A read error may be the cause here, since a much bigger clone is one base away. The CDR3, as DNA: TGTGCCATCGGGACAGTGAGCACTGAAGCTTTCTTT. It translates to CAIGTVSTEAFF. The chain uses TRBV10-3 and TRBJ1-1, with 7 bases lining up with TRBD1. The V gene end was trimmed by 8 bases and the J gene end by 4 bases; junction bases not matched to a gene: 4. The CDR3 has 12 residues. The germline CDR1 and CDR2 sequences are ENHRY and SYGVKD.